Each of the 11 T cell receptor beta chains below was sequenced from the same sample in a study of human T cells and chemical hapten exposure. Indicated time point: pre-sensitization, week 0. The sample's treatment: therapeutic diphenylcyclopropenone sensitization with weekly scalp DPC. TCRdb itself ran the RACE reads through MiXCR, one entry per CDR3 protein. This table has about 270,000 distinct CDR3 sequences, just under 8% appearing once. The sample in question was whole blood, obtained in connection with sensitization to the hapten diphenylcyclopropenone (DPC). The receptors come from a man aged 18 to 30 with alopecia areata. Some clones in this sample may be carry-over from other donors' samples.

This clonotype appeared a few times. The gene calls are TRBV12-3 or TRBV12-4 and TRBJ1-1; D is perhaps TRBD1 (5 bases). This CDR3 has 18 residues. Trimming shortened V by 4 bases and J by 1 base, and 22 bases separated the two germline ends. The CDR3 region is CASSSWEGQGGSNTEAFF. In DNA, the CDR3 is TGTGCCAGCAGTTCTTGGGAAGGGCAGGGAGGATCGAACACTGAAGCTTTCTTT.

The gene calls are TRBV12-3 or TRBV12-4 and TRBJ2-1; D might be TRBD1 (6 bases). CDR3 length: 16 residues. Trimming cost V 2 bases and J 8 bases, with 19 bases left between them. CDR3: CASSLRKGQSSDEQFF. DNA for the CDR3: TGTGCCAGCAGTTTAAGGAAAGGACAGTCCTCCGATGAGCAGTTCTTC.

The V gene is TRBV6-5, the J gene TRBJ1-1, with TRBD1 identical over 9 bases. Losses at the gene ends were 5 bases for V and 5 bases for J; bases not matched to a gene: 9. The CDR3 length is 15 residues. Germline CDR1 is MNHEY and CDR2 is SVGAGI. The CDR3 is CASSTSGTGRTEAFF. The CDR3 DNA reads as TGTGCCAGCAGTACCTCCGGGACAGGGAGAACTGAAGCTTTCTTT.

This clonotype was picked up many times. The J gene is TRBJ1-5, the V gene TRBV29-1; a weak D match, TRBD1 (5 bases). The CDR3 length is 14 residues. Per germline, CDR1 SQVTM and CDR2 ANQGSEA. Trimming shortened V by 6 bases and J by 2 bases, and 14 bases separated the two germline ends. DNA for the CDR3: TGCAGCGTGGTAGGGACCGGGGGCAATCAGCCCCAGCATTTT. Translation gives CSVVGTGGNQPQHF.

V usage is TRBV20-1 and J usage is TRBJ2-1; no clear D. The V gene's germline CDR1 is DFQATT and CDR2 SNEGSKA (reference sequence). The CDR3 covers 13 residues. The germline V and J ends were trimmed by 2 bases and 5 bases, with 10 bases remaining between them. The CDR3 sequence is CSARQPSNNEQFF. CDR3 sequence (DNA): TGCAGTGCTAGACAGCCGAGTAACAATGAGCAGTTCTTC.

This clonotype was recorded a few times. This sequence joins TRBV10-2 and TRBJ1-4; D is ambiguous. This CDR3 comprises 17 residues. CDR1 and CDR2 (germline): WSHSY, SAAADI. Deletions cut 4 bases from V and 0 bases from J, with 15 bases between. CDR3 sequence reads: CASSGGGLKSTNEKLFF. In nucleotides, the CDR3 is TGCGCCAGCAGTGGTGGAGGGCTAAAATCAACTAATGAAAAACTGTTTTTT.

This clonotype showed up many times. The J gene is TRBJ1-6, the V gene TRBV6-6, with unresolved D. The CDR3 totals 12 residues. V lost 6 bases and J 9 bases, leaving 9 bases between the germline ends. Germline CDR1 MNHNY, CDR2 SVGAGI (reference sequence). This chain's CDR3 is CASSSPRSPLHF. CDR3 DNA: TGTGCCAGCAGCTCCCCCCGTTCACCCCTCCACTTT.

This clonotype has ten or more counts. The chain couples TRBV6-2 or TRBV6-3 to TRBJ2-7; the D gene is possibly TRBD1 (5 bases). Germline loops: CDR1 MNHEY, CDR2 SVGEGT. This CDR3 has 13 amino acids. Trimming shortened V by 7 bases and J by 2 bases, and 12 bases separated the two germline ends. CDR3 nucleotides: TGTGCCAGCACCGAGACAGAACCCTACGAGCAGTACTTC. Translation gives CASTETEPYEQYF.

The chain combines TRBV20-1 with TRBJ2-3; D remains unclear. CDR3 length equals 13 residues. Per germline, CDR1 DFQATT and CDR2 SNEGSKA (reference sequence). V was shortened by 2 bases and J by 2 bases, with 8 bases between the two germline ends. CDR3 region: CSARLRPTDTQYF. DNA of the CDR3: TGCAGTGCTAGATTACGGCCCACAGATACGCAGTATTTT.

This chain uses TRBV5-1 with TRBJ2-5, with D possibly matching TRBD1 (5 bases). This CDR3 is 14 amino acids long. Trimming removed 0 bases at V and 2 bases at J, with 8 bases between. In germline, CDR1 is SGHRS, CDR2 YFSETQ. As DNA, the CDR3 is TGCGCCAGCAGCTTGGCCGACAGACAAGAGACCCAGTACTTC. Its protein product is CASSLADRQETQYF.

The V call is TRBV20-1, the J call TRBJ2-7; 8 bases match TRBD2. CDR1 is DFQATT and CDR2 is SNEGSKA in the germline V gene (reference sequence). The CDR3 has 15 amino acids. V lost 0 bases and J lost 3; bases outside the gene matches: 7. CDR3 in amino acids: CSARDLTGGIYEQYF. DNA of the CDR3: TGCAGTGCTAGAGATCTCACGGGGGGGATCTACGAGCAGTACTTC.